Below, one T cell receptor (beta chain) is given with its context. Only in-frame clones appear in the TCRdb table, and some are missing; sequencing was by immunoSEQ multiplex PCR. Here the sample spans roughly 62,000 clones, about 86% being singletons. The sample is drawn from a study of OX40 agonist ivuxolimab in advanced cancers. The specimen comprised CD4+ or CD8+ T cells sorted from blood, sampled in a trial of the OX40 agonist ivuxolimab. This sequence was found in an adult with an advanced solid tumor such as melanoma, head and neck, liver or kidney cancer.

The CDR3 loop is CASSTQVGDKTQYF. CDR3 DNA sequence: TGTGCCAGCAGCACCCAGGTAGGTGACAAGACCCAGTACTTC. The genes are TRBV5-8 and TRBJ2-5; D uncertain. V lost 4 bases, J lost 6 bases, and 16 bases lay in between. Germline V CDR1 and CDR2: SGHTS, YDEGEE. This CDR3 is built from 14 residues.